This T cell receptor beta chain was retrieved from a study of blood T cell repertoires in COVID-19. On the study more broadly: Acute-phase and convalescent COVID-19 samples originated in the United States, Italy and Spain. T cells, B-cell-depleted T cells, or PBMCs provided the cDNA or gDNA that served as material.

CDR1 SEHNR and CDR2 FQNEAQ come from the germline V gene (reference sequence). This CDR3 spans 14 amino acids. The V gene lost 1 base and the J gene lost 2 bases, with 8 bases spanning the gap. Authors' data handling: Quantification of nucleated cells was approximated via reference gene primer amplification. Sequencing used immunoSEQ multiplex PCR; TCRdb keeps in-frame clones, though not all of them. The V and J calls and clone size come from that table; D and trimming were worked out from the DNA. The repertoire has over 60,000 clones, approximately 86% of them found once; the top ten carry about an eighth.

V and J are TRBV7-9 and TRBJ1-2; no firm D call. The receptor was isolated from a woman aged 60-70 years with acute or convalescent COVID-19. The sequencing sample was made of peripheral blood. The CDR3: CASSLGRRNYGYTF. For the CDR3, the DNA is TGTGCCAGCAGCTTAGGAAGGAGGAACTATGGCTACACCTTC.